This passage covers 21 T cell receptor beta chains from one sample sequenced in a study of molecular identifiers for immune sequencing clone quantification. MiXCR was run by TCRdb on the PCR reads, yielding one entry per CDR3 protein. The sample holds approximately 590,000 distinct CDR3 sequences; around 25% are singletons and the top ten take 0.78%. The source material was naive CD8+ T cells from blood, with Jurkat cell RNA spiked in. The subset is: FACS-sorted CD8+CD4-CCR7+CD45RA+ naive T cells. These receptor sequences come from a human donor in good health. Some libraries in this study had Jurkat cell RNA spiked in.

This clonotype has more than one count but fewer than ten. This chain connects TRBV7-9 to TRBJ2-1; 10 bases align to TRBD2. The V and J ends lost 5 bases and 0 bases, in that order; junction bases with no gene match: 7. CDR1 SEHNR and CDR2 FQNEAQ come from the germline V gene (reference sequence). The CDR3 is 17 residues long. The CDR3: CASSPEREGHSYNEQFF. The CDR3 DNA reads TGTGCCAGCAGCCCGGAGCGGGAGGGCCACTCCTACAATGAGCAGTTCTTC.

This clonotype was recorded many times. The V and J genes are TRBV19 and TRBJ2-2, with D unclear. Trimming cost V 3 bases and J 6 bases, with 5 bases left between them. Germline V lookup: CDR1 LNHDA, CDR2 SQIVND (reference sequence). The CDR3 contains 12 residues. The CDR3 DNA follows: TGTGCCAGTAGTATTGGTCCCGGGGAGCTGTTTTTT. It specifies CASSIGPGELFF. Filled out from reference TRBV19 and TRBJ2-2, the complete variable domain reads DGGITQSPKYLFRKEGQNVTLSCEQNLNHDAMYWYRQDPGQGLRLIYYSQIVNDFQKGDIAEGYSVSREKKESFPLTVTSAQKNPTAFYLCASSIGPGELFFGEGSRLTVL.

Here the CDR3 DNA reads TGTGCCAGCAGCTTAGATGTTGGGCTAGGGGCTTTCTTT. Residues: CASSLDVGLGAFF. The chain combines TRBV7-8 with TRBJ1-1, with no clear D. V shed 1 base and J shed 11 bases, with 14 bases lying between them. The CDR3 spans 13 residues. Germline V CDR1 and CDR2: SGHVS, FQNEAQ.

This rearrangement joins TRBV24-1 to TRBJ1-1; possibly TRBD1 for D (6 bases). The germline V gene has CDR1 KGHDR and CDR2 SFDVKD. This CDR3 has 14 residues. V was clipped by 0 bases and J by 8 bases, with 12 bases between them. CDR3 in DNA: TGTGCCACCAGTGATTTGCCACAGGGTCTGGAAGCTTTCTTT. It encodes CATSDLPQGLEAFF.

Ten or more counts support this clonotype. CDR3 amino acids: CATSDDGTGRPDTQYF. CDR3 nucleotide sequence: TGTGCCACCAGTGACGACGGGACAGGGAGGCCAGATACGCAGTATTTT. The chain couples TRBV24-1 to TRBJ2-3; 9 nucleotides align to TRBD1. Germline assignment: CDR1 KGHDR and CDR2 SFDVKD. The CDR3 has 16 residues. The junction had 8 bases not matched to a gene; V was cut back by 4 bases and J by 4 bases.

The rearrangement links TRBV12-5 to TRBJ1-6; no clear D. This CDR3 comprises 17 residues. V shed 0 bases and J shed 9 bases, with 18 bases lying between them. Per the germline V gene, CDR1 is LGHNT and CDR2 is FRNRAP. For the CDR3, the DNA is TGTGCTAGTGGTTTGGTACTGGAGCCCGTCGTCGGTTCACCCCTCCACTTT. Encoded protein: CASGLVLEPVVGSPLHF.

This clonotype was recorded many times. V gene TRBV2 combines with J gene TRBJ1-5; D perhaps matches TRBD1 (6 bases). There are 15 residues in the CDR3. Germline CDR1 reads SNHLY; CDR2 reads FYNNEI. V was trimmed by 2 bases and J by 1 base, leaving 9 bases between them. The CDR3 here is CASSETGSSNQPQHF. DNA of the CDR3: TGTGCCAGCAGTGAAACAGGGTCGAGCAATCAGCCCCAGCATTTT.

The chain carries TRBV30 and TRBJ1-1; no reliable D call. Germline-derived CDR1 and CDR2 are GTSNPN and SVGIG (reference sequence). The ends were cut back, 1 base at V and 6 bases at J, with 15 bases in the middle. The length of the CDR3 is 14 residues. The CDR3 region is CAWSAGPFNAEAFF. CDR3 bases: TGTGCCTGGAGTGCGGGTCCCTTCAACGCTGAAGCTTTCTTT. Supplemented by reference TRBV30 and TRBJ1-1, the full variable domain reads SQTIHQWPATLVQPVGSPLSLECTVEGTSNPNLYWYRQAAGRGLQLLFYSVGIGQISSEVPQNLSASRPQDRQFILSSKKLLLSDSGFYLCAWSAGPFNAEAFFGQGTRLTVV.

The gene calls are TRBV30 and TRBJ2-7, with TRBD2 identical over 13 bases. Germline trimming cut 5 bases from V and 1 base from J; bases unmatched to any gene: 14. The CDR3 has 18 residues. Germline values: CDR1 GTSNPN, CDR2 SVGIG (reference sequence). CDR3 coding DNA: TGTGCCTGGCGCGGACTAGCGGGAGAACACCTAAGGTCCTACGAGCAGTACTTC. Its translation is CAWRGLAGEHLRSYEQYF.

The chain employs TRBV27 and TRBJ1-1; D remains unclear. The ends were cut back, 3 bases at V and 1 base at J, with 9 bases in the middle. The germline CDR1 and CDR2 sequences are MNHEY and SMNVEV (reference sequence). CDR3 length: 14 residues. For the CDR3, the DNA is TGTGCCAGCAGTTTGTTAAGCTCGAACACTGAAGCTTTCTTT. Translated: CASSLLSSNTEAFF.

Many counts were recorded for this clonotype. The rearrangement links TRBV30 to TRBJ2-5, with D hard to call. The germline V gene encodes CDR1 GTSNPN and CDR2 SVGIG (reference sequence). Trimming removed 5 bases at V and 1 base at J, with 11 bases between. CDR3 size: 13 residues. CDR3 bases: TGTGCCTGGTCGGTGAGCCTCCAAGAGACCCAGTACTTC. Its protein product is CAWSVSLQETQYF.

This clonotype was seen repeatedly, ten times or more. J is TRBJ1-4 and V is TRBV7-9, with TRBD1 identical over 8 bases. The CDR3 is 14 residues long. CDR1 and CDR2 (germline): SEHNR, FQNEAQ (reference sequence). The V segment lost 5 bases and the J segment 8 bases; nucleotides outside the gene matches: 7. The CDR3 loop is CASSQDRDREKLFF. CDR3 sequence (DNA): TGTGCCAGCAGCCAGGACAGGGATCGGGAAAAACTGTTTTTT.

V gene TRBV19 combines with J gene TRBJ2-1; D might be TRBD2 (6 bases). V was shortened by 5 bases and J by 4 bases, with 15 bases between the two germline ends. The germline CDR1 and CDR2 sequences are LNHDA and SQIVND (reference sequence). This CDR3 comprises 15 residues. The CDR3 bases are TGTGCCAGTAGTGCTGGCTCCCGGGGGTACAATGAGCAGTTCTTC. It translates to CASSAGSRGYNEQFF.

This clonotype was counted between two and nine times. The chain uses TRBV6-6 and TRBJ2-5; D ambiguous. Germline V gives CDR1 MNHNY, CDR2 SVGAGI (reference sequence). Trimming took off 8 bases at V and 5 bases at J, with 18 bases between the two ends. This CDR3 region has 14 residues. CDR3 bases: TGTGCCAGCGGGCTACTGGACGGAAGGGAGACCCAGTACTTC. This sequence encodes CASGLLDGRETQYF.

This clonotype was observed at least ten times. This rearrangement joins TRBV20-1 to TRBJ2-5; 9 bases are shared with TRBD2. Trimming cost V 5 bases and J 3 bases; bases outside gene matches: 10. This CDR3 is 15 amino acids long. CDR1 DFQATT and CDR2 SNEGSKA come from the germline V gene (reference sequence). In DNA form, the CDR3 reads TGCAGTGCTGGATTAGCGGGAGAAGGGGAAGAGACCCAGTACTTC. Translating it yields CSAGLAGEGEETQYF.

The V call is TRBV11-3, the J call TRBJ2-5; D is unresolved. Germline V gene data show CDR1 as SGHNT and CDR2 as YENEEA. Deletions cut 5 bases from V and 3 bases from J, with 13 bases between. The CDR3 covers 14 residues. CDR3 region: CASSVVLRKETQYF. CDR3 sequence (DNA): TGTGCCAGCAGCGTTGTTTTAAGAAAAGAGACCCAGTACTTC. Full variable domain (outside the CDR3, taken from reference TRBV11-3 and TRBJ2-5): EAGVVQSPRYKIIEKKQPVAFWCNPISGHNTLYWYLQNLGQGPELLIRYENEEAVDDSQLPKDRFSAERLKGVDSTLKIQPAELGDSAVYLCASSVVLRKETQYFGPGTRLLVL.

This clonotype has just a few counts. V gene TRBV14 combines with J gene TRBJ2-7; a possible D gene is TRBD1 (5 bases). The germline V gene encodes CDR1 SGHDN and CDR2 FVKESK. CDR3 length equals 13 residues. V shed 1 base and J shed 7 bases, with 11 bases lying between them. The CDR3: CASSQVFQGEQYF. The DNA of the CDR3 is TGTGCCAGCAGCCAAGTTTTCCAGGGAGAGCAGTACTTC.

Ten or more counts support this clonotype. CDR3 nucleotide sequence: TGTGCCAGCAGTTTATCGGGCGATCAGCCCCAGCATTTT. Amino acids: CASSLSGDQPQHF. The rearrangement joins TRBV27 to TRBJ1-5; D call uncertain. Per the germline V gene, CDR1 is MNHEY and CDR2 is SMNVEV (reference sequence). The CDR3 totals 13 residues. Trimming shortened V by 0 bases and J by 5 bases, and 5 bases separated the two germline ends.

In its sample, this clonotype was seen many times. CDR3 sequence (DNA): TGTGCCAGCAGTTACTCTGTTAGTGAAAAACTGTTTTTT. Encoded protein: CASSYSVSEKLFF. V usage is TRBV6-6 and J usage is TRBJ1-4; D unclear. V was cut by 0 bases and J by 7 bases, with 6 bases left in between. The CDR3 totals 13 residues. Germline lookup yields CDR1 MNHNY and CDR2 SVGAGI (reference sequence).

This clonotype was counted between two and nine times. The chain combines TRBV6-5 with TRBJ2-1; D not resolved. This CDR3 contains 13 residues. V lost 2 bases and J 5 bases, leaving 7 bases between the germline ends. Per the germline V gene, CDR1 is MNHEY and CDR2 is SVGAGI. Written as DNA, the CDR3 is TGTGCCAGCAGTTACCTAGGGAACAATGAGCAGTTCTTC. Translated, it gives CASSYLGNNEQFF.

Worth noting for this clonotype: Because it lacks the conserved phenylalanine or tryptophan at the end, this CDR3 is likely a read error. The V call is TRBV11-2, the J call TRBJ2-1, with 9 bases matching TRBD2. This CDR3 has 16 residues. In germline, CDR1 is SGHAT, CDR2 FQNNGV. After removal of 5 bases from V and 0 bases from J, the junction contained 5 bases not matched to a gene. The CDR3 reads CASSRGLASSYNEQFS. CDR3 nucleotides: TGTGCCAGCAGCCGCGGACTAGCGAGCTCCTACAATGAGCAGTTCTCC.